The clone carrying this T cell receptor beta chain was detected only once. The data derive from a study of technical replicates of blood from a few donors. Profiling relied on immunoSEQ multiplex PCR, and the TCRdb table lists in-frame clones only, not all of them. The repertoire holds 55,000 to 75,000 clones, with 91% as singletons. The CDR3 length is 18 residues. With 0 bases clipped from V and 0 bases from J, the junction kept 7 bases outside the gene matches. Germline V gene lookup returns CDR1 LGHNT and CDR2 FRNRAP. Sequencing was carried out using PBMCs. This TCR was sampled from a human donor in good health. Some clones in this sample may be carry-over from other donors' samples. The J gene is TRBJ2-1, the V gene TRBV12-5, with 8 bases aligning to TRBD2. This chain's CDR3 is CASGLVTSASSSYNEQFF. In nucleotides, the CDR3 is TGTGCTAGTGGTTTGGTGACTAGCGCCAGTAGCTCCTACAATGAGCAGTTCTTC.